This TCR beta chain emerged from a study of CD8 T cells in Susac syndrome. Controls were healthy donors (matched for age and sex). An amount of RNA that ranged from 0.5 to 1 ug was reverse transcribed with random hexamers. MiXCR, run by TCRdb on the immunoSEQ multiplex PCR reads, gives a single entry per CDR3 protein. The table records approximately 90,000 distinct CDR3 sequences, roughly 91% of them present only once. Sequenced: CD8+ T cells from PBMCs. The TCR originated in a human donor in good health.

The CDR3 sequence: CASARGAYNEQFF. The CDR3 region has the DNA TGTGCCAGCGCCCGGGGGGCCTACAATGAGCAGTTCTTC. V gene TRBV5-6 combines with J gene TRBJ2-1, with 7 bases matching TRBD2. Germline V gene sequence: CDR1 SGHDT, CDR2 YYEEEE. The CDR3 consists of 13 residues. Trimming took 7 bases from V and 2 from J; bases not matched to a gene: 3.